These T cell receptor beta chains were read from a single sample in a study of T cells in localized non-small cell lung cancer. Measured with immunoSEQ multiplex PCR; TCRdb has only the in-frame clones, and not every one. The sample carries 1,100 or so clones, 20% to 25% recorded once. The input for sequencing was normal lung tissue next to the tumor, taken before any cancer treatment. The source is a male donor aged 60 or over with stage I lung adenocarcinoma. Both conserved end residues are part of each CDR3. The order of the fields is D gene, J gene, clone size, V gene, CDR3 protein. The D gene is left open where the match is weak. Rows give clone size only sometimes, using once, few, many, or a class for an expanded clone.

d_call: -
j_call: TRBJ1-1
clone_size: few
v_call: TRBV5-1
cdr3_aa: CASSASTVNTEAFF

d_call: TRBD1
j_call: TRBJ2-2
clone_size: few
v_call: TRBV18
cdr3_aa: CASSLSGGATGELFF

d_call: TRBD1
j_call: TRBJ2-7
clone_size: medium-sized
v_call: TRBV9
cdr3_aa: CASSVAAGGSYEQYF

d_call: -
j_call: TRBJ1-6
clone_size: medium-sized
v_call: TRBV11-3
cdr3_aa: CASRNGVGNSPLHF

d_call: TRBD1
j_call: TRBJ2-1
clone_size: -
v_call: TRBV18
cdr3_aa: CASRTGTGGNEQFF

d_call: TRBD2
j_call: TRBJ2-5
clone_size: few
v_call: TRBV6-8
cdr3_aa: CASSSTSNAQYF

d_call: -
j_call: TRBJ1-1
clone_size: large
v_call: TRBV29-1
cdr3_aa: CSVFSGGVGTEAFF

d_call: -
j_call: TRBJ2-1
clone_size: few
v_call: TRBV15
cdr3_aa: CATSRDLASAYNEQFF

d_call: TRBD1
j_call: TRBJ1-3
clone_size: medium-sized
v_call: TRBV11-3
cdr3_aa: CASSLSPGQGEGTIYF

d_call: -
j_call: TRBJ2-7
clone_size: few
v_call: TRBV18
cdr3_aa: CASSPGSYEQYF

d_call: -
j_call: TRBJ1-2
clone_size: -
v_call: TRBV6-8
cdr3_aa: CASSDSPGAHGYTF

d_call: -
j_call: TRBJ2-1
clone_size: few
v_call: TRBV19
cdr3_aa: CASSIDQGYNEQFF

d_call: TRBD1
j_call: TRBJ2-2
clone_size: -
v_call: TRBV14
cdr3_aa: CASSQGQGNTGELFF

d_call: -
j_call: TRBJ1-3
clone_size: -
v_call: TRBV30
cdr3_aa: CAWKGIGNTIYF

d_call: -
j_call: TRBJ2-3
clone_size: few
v_call: TRBV6-8
cdr3_aa: CASSYPETDTQYF

d_call: TRBD1
j_call: TRBJ1-4
clone_size: medium-sized
v_call: TRBV11-3
cdr3_aa: CASSSATGGYDNEKLFF

d_call: -
j_call: TRBJ1-1
clone_size: few
v_call: TRBV18
cdr3_aa: CASSPPSGTGGNTEAFF

d_call: TRBD2
j_call: TRBJ2-7
clone_size: -
v_call: TRBV6-8
cdr3_aa: CASSKSRTSGGQSSYEQYF

d_call: -
j_call: TRBJ1-2
clone_size: -
v_call: TRBV11-3
cdr3_aa: CASSLVSENYGYTF

d_call: TRBD2
j_call: TRBJ2-3
clone_size: large
v_call: TRBV19
cdr3_aa: CASSIDRASGGLSDTQYF